Detailed here is one T cell receptor beta chain. Its antigen is not known. Authors' methods: Filtering differed for immunoSEQ, which gave only junction sequences without quality scores. Profiled with immunoSEQ multiplex PCR; TCRdb holds only in-frame clones, not every one. Clone size and the V and J calls come from that table; the DNA yielded D and trimming. The sample yields more than 850,000 clones, approximately 78% seen once. This entry comes from a study of shared clonotypes between healthy human individuals. Whole-study context: Every donor yielded three CD4 naive, three CD4 memory, two CD8 naive and one CD8 memory plate.

V was pared by 4 bases and J by 3 bases, with 9 bases between. Per the germline V gene, CDR1 is SQVTM and CDR2 is ANQGSEA. The CDR3 has 13 residues. Study findings and constraints: On the whole, naive subsets had larger estimated richness than memory subsets had. Clonotypes shared by all four sorted-subset donors had higher generation probabilities than non-shared clonotypes.

The sequence was collected from a man aged 18 to 30 in good health. Some clones in this sample may be carry-over from other donors' samples. This chain connects TRBV29-1 to TRBJ1-4; tentatively, D is TRBD1 (6 bases). Sequenced input: memory CD4+ T cells from PBMCs. Sample subset: CD45RA-negative fraction. DNA for the CDR3: TGCAGCGTTGGCAGGGGCCCTAATGAAAAACTGTTTTTT. Its translation: CSVGRGPNEKLFF.